This TCR beta chain was observed in a study of blood T cell repertoires in COVID-19. Overall study: Acute and convalescent COVID-19 specimens originated in the United States, Italy and Spain.

TCRdb keeps only in-frame clones here, not all; method: immunoSEQ multiplex PCR. The profile shows under 250,000 clones, about 90% of them singletons. The specimen sequenced was peripheral blood. This TCR came from a man between 18 and 35 years old with active or convalescent COVID-19.

In DNA form, the CDR3 reads TGTGCCAGCAGTGAAGACACCCCCGGGGCCTACGAGCAGTACTTC. Amino acids: CASSEDTPGAYEQYF. The genes are TRBV6-1 and TRBJ2-7; weak D call: TRBD2 (5 bases). CDR1 is MNHNS and CDR2 is SASEGT in the germline V gene. V was shortened by 1 base and J by 2 bases, with 12 bases between the two germline ends. The CDR3 spans 15 residues.